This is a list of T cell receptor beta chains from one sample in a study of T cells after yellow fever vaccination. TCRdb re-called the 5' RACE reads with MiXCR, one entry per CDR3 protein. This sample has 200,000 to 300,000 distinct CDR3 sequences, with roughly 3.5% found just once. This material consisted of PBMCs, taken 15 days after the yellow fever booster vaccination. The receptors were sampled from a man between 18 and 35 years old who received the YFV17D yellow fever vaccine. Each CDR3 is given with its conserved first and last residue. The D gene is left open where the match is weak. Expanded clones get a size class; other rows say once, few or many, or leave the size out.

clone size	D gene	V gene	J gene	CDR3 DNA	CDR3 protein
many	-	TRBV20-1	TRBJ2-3	TGCAGTGCTAGAGATCCGACGGGAGATACGCAGTATTTT	CSARDPTGDTQYF
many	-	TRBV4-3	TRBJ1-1	TGCGCCAGCAGCCTGAGGCTCGCCCCAGGGGAAACTGAAGCTTTCTTT	CASSLRLAPGETEAFF
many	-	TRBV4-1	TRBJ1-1	TGCGCCAGCAGCCAACCCACCGGGGAAACTGAAGCTTTCTTT	CASSQPTGETEAFF
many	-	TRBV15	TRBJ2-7	TGTGCCACCAGCAGAGGCCGGCAGCTCGAATACGAGCAGTACTTC	CATSRGRQLEYEQYF
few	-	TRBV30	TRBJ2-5	TGTGCCTGTGCCCGGCCCGGGACCCAGTACTTC	CACARPGTQYF
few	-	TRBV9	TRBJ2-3	TGTGCCAGCAGCGTCCAGTACACAGATACGCAGTATTTT	CASSVQYTDTQYF
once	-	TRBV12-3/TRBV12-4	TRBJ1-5	TGTGCCAGCAGCCCCCTGTGGAGCAATCAGCCCCAGCATTTT	CASSPLWSNQPQHF
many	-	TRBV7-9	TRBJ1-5	TGTGCCAGCAGCCATACAGCAGGGGAACAGCCCCAGCATTTT	CASSHTAGEQPQHF
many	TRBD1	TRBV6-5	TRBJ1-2	TGTGCCAGCAGTGGGGGGACAGGGAGAGAGGGCTACACCTTC	CASSGGTGREGYTF
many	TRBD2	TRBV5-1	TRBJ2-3	TGCGCCAGCAGCTTGGATTCTCCGGGACTAAGCACAGATACGCAGTATTTT	CASSLDSPGLSTDTQYF
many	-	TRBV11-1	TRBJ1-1	TGTGCCAGCAGCAGGGCGGGATCACGGTCTGAAGCTTTCTTT	CASSRAGSRSEAFF
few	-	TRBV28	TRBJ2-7	TGTGCCAGCAGTCAGATACCCTACGAGCAGTACTTC	CASSQIPYEQYF
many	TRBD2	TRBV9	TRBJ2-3	TGTGCCAGCAGCGTAGGGGCGGGGGGGGCCCCCACAGATACGCAGTATTTT	CASSVGAGGAPTDTQYF
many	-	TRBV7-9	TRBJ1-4	TGTGCCAGCAGCTTAGCTTGGCTCGCCGCGGGCTCTGAAAAACTGTTTTTT	CASSLAWLAAGSEKLFF
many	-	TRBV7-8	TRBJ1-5	TGTGCCAGCAGCCAGACGGCAGGGTGGGATCAGCCCCAGCATTTT	CASSQTAGWDQPQHF
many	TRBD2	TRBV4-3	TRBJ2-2	TGCGCCAGCAGCCAAGGAGAGCGGGGGGGTTTCACCGGGGAGCTGTTTTTT	CASSQGERGGFTGELFF
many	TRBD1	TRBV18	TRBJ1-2	TGTGCCAGCTCACCGACAGGGTATAACTATGGCTACACCTTC	CASSPTGYNYGYTF
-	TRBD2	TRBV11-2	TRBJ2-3	TGTGCCAGCAGCTTAGGCGGCGGGGGGATCGCAGATACGCAGTATTTT	CASSLGGGGIADTQYF
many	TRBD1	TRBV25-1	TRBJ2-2	TGTGCCAGCAGTGCTACAGGGGAAAGGACCGGGGAGCTGTTTTTT	CASSATGERTGELFF
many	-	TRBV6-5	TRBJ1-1	TGTGCCAGTCTTCCCCAGATTAACACTGAAGCTTTCTTT	CASLPQINTEAFF
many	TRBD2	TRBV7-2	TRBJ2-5	TGTGCCAGCAGCTTAATATTCTCTGGGACTAGCGGCCAAGAGACCCAGTACTTC	CASSLIFSGTSGQETQYF
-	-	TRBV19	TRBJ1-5	TGTGCCAGTAGTATAAGTTCAAATTTGGGGAATCAGCCCCAGCATTTT	CASSISSNLGNQPQHF
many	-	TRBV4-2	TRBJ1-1	TGTGCCAGCAGCCAAGGGCATTCTGTACTCACTGAAGCTTTCTTT	CASSQGHSVLTEAFF
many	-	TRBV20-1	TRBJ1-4	TGCAGTGCCCCGATGAGTAGAGGTACTAATGAAAAACTGTTTTTT	CSAPMSRGTNEKLFF
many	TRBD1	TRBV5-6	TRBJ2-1	TGTGCCAGCAGCTGGGGACAGTCTGAGCAGTTCTTC	CASSWGQSEQFF
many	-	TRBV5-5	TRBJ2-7	TGTGCCAGCAGCTTGGCCGTGTCTCGTGCCTACGAGCAGTACTTC	CASSLAVSRAYEQYF
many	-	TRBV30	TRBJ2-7	TGTGCCTGGAGTGGACAATTCTACGAGCAGTACTTC	CAWSGQFYEQYF
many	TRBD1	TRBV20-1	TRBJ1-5	TGCAGCGCAAGGACAGGGGGCATTCAGCCCCAGCATTTT	CSARTGGIQPQHF
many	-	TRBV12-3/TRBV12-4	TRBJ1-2	TGTGCCAGCAGTCGAACAGGAGAGGGCTATGGCTACACCTTC	CASSRTGEGYGYTF
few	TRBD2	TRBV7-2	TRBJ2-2	TGTGCCAGCAGCCACCAAGCGGGGGGACTGAGGGGCACCGGGGAGCTGTTTTTT	CASSHQAGGLRGTGELFF
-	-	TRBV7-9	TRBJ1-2	TGTGCCAGCAGCTTAGATCGGTTACAGGGAGCCAGCTTC	CASSLDRLQGASF
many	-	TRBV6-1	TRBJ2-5	TGTGCCAGCAGTGCCCCCAGGAGTCCGGAGACCCAGTACTTC	CASSAPRSPETQYF
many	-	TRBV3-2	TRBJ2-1	TGTGCCAGCAGCGAAACCGAGCAGTTCTTC	CASSETEQFF
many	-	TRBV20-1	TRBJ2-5	TGCAGTGCTAGAGGCGCGGGAAAAGAGACCCAGTACTTC	CSARGAGKETQYF
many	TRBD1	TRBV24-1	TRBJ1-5	TGTGCCACCCGACCAGATGGGGACAGAGATAATCAGCCCCAGCATTTT	CATRPDGDRDNQPQHF
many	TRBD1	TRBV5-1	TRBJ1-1	TGCGCCAGCAGCGCCGGACAGGGGCCTGAAGCTTTCTTT	CASSAGQGPEAFF
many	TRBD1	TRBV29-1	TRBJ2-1	TGCAGCGTTGAAGGGGACAGGGGGCCGAATGAGCAGTTCTTC	CSVEGDRGPNEQFF
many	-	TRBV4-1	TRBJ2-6	TGCGCCAGCAGCCAAACGGGCTCTGGGGCCAACGTCCTGACTTTC	CASSQTGSGANVLTF
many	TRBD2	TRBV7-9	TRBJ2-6	TGTGCCAGCAGTAATCCGGGGGGGTCGATCTCTGGGGCCAACGTCCTGACTTTC	CASSNPGGSISGANVLTF
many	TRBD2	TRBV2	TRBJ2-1	TGTGCCAGCAGTGACGTAGCGGGGGGGTACAATGAGCAGTTCTTC	CASSDVAGGYNEQFF
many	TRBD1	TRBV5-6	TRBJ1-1	TGTGCCAGCAGCTTTCGGGACAGGGTGAACACTGAAGCTTTCTTT	CASSFRDRVNTEAFF
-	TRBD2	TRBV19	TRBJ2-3	TGTGCCAGTAGTAGCGGGGGGGCCCAAGAAGATACGCAGTATTTT	CASSSGGAQEDTQYF
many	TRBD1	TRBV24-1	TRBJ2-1	TGTGCCACCAGTGATCGTTGGAGCAGGGGGACCTACAATGAGCAGTTCTTC	CATSDRWSRGTYNEQFF
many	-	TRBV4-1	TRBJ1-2	TGCGCCAGCAGCCAACAGGATTATAGAACATATGGCTACACCTTC	CASSQQDYRTYGYTF
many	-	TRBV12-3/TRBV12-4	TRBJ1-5	TGTGCCAGCAGTCCTAGAGAGAATCAGCCCCAGCATTTT	CASSPRENQPQHF
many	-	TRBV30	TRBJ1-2	TGTGCCTGGAGTGAGGAAAACGGGTATGGCTACACCTTC	CAWSEENGYGYTF
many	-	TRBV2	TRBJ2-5	TGTGCCAGCAGTGGAGAACTAACGGAGACCCAGTACTTC	CASSGELTETQYF
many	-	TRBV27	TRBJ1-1	TGTGCCAGCAGGCCCTCACCGAACACTGAAGCTTTCTTT	CASRPSPNTEAFF
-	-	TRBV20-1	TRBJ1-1	TGCAGTGCTCAATCGCGACAGGATGGGAACACTGAAGCTTTCTTT	CSAQSRQDGNTEAFF
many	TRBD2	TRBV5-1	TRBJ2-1	TGCGCCAGCAGCTTTCAGCGGGGGTCCTACAATGAGCAGTTCTTC	CASSFQRGSYNEQFF
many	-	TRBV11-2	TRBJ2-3	TGTGCCAGCAGCTTAGTGTATACGGGACATACAGATACGCAGTATTTT	CASSLVYTGHTDTQYF